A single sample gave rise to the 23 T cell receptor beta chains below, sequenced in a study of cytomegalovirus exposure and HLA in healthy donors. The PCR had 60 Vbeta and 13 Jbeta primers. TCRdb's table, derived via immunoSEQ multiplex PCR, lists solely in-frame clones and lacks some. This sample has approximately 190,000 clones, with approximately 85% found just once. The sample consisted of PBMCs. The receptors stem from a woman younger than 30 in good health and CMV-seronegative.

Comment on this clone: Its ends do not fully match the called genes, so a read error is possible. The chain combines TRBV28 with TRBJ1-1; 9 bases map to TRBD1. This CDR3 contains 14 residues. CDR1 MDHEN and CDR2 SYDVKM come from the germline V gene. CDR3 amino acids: CASTLQGARTEAFF. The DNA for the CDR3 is TGTGCCAGCACTTTACAGGGGGCGCGAACTGAAGCTTTCTTT. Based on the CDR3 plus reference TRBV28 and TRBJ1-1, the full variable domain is DVKVTQSSRYLVKRTGEKVFLECVQDMDHENMFWYRQDPGLGLRLIYFSYDVKMKEKGDIPEGYSVSREKKERFSLILESASTNQTSMYLCASTLQGARTEAFFGQGTRLTVV.

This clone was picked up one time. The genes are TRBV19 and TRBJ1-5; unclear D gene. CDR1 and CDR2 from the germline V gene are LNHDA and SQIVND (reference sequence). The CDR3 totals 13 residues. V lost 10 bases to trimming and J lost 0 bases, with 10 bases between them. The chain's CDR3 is CATAGYSNQPQHF. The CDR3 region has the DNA TGTGCCACCGCGGGGTATAGCAATCAGCCCCAGCATTTT.

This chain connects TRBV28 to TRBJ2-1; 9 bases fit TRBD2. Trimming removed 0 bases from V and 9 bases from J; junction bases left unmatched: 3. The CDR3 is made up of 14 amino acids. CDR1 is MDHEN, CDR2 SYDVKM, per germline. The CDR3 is CASSLWREGTEQFF. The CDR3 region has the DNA TGTGCCAGCAGTTTATGGCGGGAGGGTACTGAGCAGTTCTTC.

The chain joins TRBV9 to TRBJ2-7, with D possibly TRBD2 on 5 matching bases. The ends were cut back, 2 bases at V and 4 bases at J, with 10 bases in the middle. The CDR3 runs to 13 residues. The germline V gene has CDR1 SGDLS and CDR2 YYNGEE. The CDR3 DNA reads TGTGCCAGCAGCGTTGCGGACTTATACGAGCAGTACTTC. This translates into CASSVADLYEQYF. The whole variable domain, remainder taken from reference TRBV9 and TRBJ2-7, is DSGVTQTPKHLITATGQRVTLRCSPRSGDLSVYWYQQSLDQGLQFLIQYYNGEERAKGNILERFSAQQFPDLHSELNLSSLELGDSALYFCASSVADLYEQYFGPGTRLTVT.

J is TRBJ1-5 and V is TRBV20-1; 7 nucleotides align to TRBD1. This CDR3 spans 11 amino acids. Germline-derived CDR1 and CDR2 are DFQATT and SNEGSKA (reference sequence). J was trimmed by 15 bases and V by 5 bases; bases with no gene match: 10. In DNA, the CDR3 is TGCAGTGCTGTGGGGCAGGGGGATTTGCATTTT. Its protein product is CSAVGQGDLHF.

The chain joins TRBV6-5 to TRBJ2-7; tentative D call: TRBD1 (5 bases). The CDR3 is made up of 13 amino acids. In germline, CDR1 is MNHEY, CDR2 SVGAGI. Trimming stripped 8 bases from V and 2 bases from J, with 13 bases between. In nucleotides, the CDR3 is TGTGCCAGCTCCAGGGAAAACGCCTACGAGCAGTACTTC. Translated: CASSRENAYEQYF.

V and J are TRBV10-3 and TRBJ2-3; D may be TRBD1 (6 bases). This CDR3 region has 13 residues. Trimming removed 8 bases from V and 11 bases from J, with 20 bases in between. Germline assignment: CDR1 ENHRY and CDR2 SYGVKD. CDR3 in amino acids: CAILRQASEGQYF. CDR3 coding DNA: TGTGCCATCCTCCGACAGGCCTCCGAGGGGCAGTATTTT.

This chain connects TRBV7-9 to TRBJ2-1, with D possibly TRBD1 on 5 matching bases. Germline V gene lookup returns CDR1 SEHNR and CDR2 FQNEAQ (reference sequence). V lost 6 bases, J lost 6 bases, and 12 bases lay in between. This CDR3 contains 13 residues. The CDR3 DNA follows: TGTGCCAGCAGTATGGACACCGGCAATGAGCAGTTCTTC. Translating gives CASSMDTGNEQFF.

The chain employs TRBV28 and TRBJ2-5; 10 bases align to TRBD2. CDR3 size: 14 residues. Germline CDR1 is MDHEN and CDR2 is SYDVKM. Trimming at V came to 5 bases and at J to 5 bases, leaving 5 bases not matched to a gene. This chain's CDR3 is CASSPSGGSETQYF. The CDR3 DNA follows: TGTGCCAGCAGTCCTAGCGGGGGTAGTGAGACCCAGTACTTC.

CDR3: CASSVGPENGTYNEQFF. The CDR3 DNA is TGTGCCAGCAGCGTAGGGCCGGAGAATGGCACCTACAATGAGCAGTTCTTC. The chain carries TRBV9 and TRBJ2-1; unclear D gene. The CDR3 length is 17 residues. Looked up from germline, CDR1 is SGDLS and CDR2 is YYNGEE. V was trimmed by 0 bases and J by 2 bases, leaving 15 bases between them.

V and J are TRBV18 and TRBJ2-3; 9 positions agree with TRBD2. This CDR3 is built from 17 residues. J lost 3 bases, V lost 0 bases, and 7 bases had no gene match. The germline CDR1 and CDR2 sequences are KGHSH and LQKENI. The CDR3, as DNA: TGTGCCAGCTCACCACCCCTAGCGGGGTCCGGGACAGATACGCAGTATTTT. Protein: CASSPPLAGSGTDTQYF.

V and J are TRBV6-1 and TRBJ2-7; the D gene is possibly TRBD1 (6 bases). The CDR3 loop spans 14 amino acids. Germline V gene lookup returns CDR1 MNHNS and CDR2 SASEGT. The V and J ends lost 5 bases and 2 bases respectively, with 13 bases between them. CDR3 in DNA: TGTGCCAGCAGTCGGGACGGACAGACCTACGAGCAGTACTTC. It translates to CASSRDGQTYEQYF.

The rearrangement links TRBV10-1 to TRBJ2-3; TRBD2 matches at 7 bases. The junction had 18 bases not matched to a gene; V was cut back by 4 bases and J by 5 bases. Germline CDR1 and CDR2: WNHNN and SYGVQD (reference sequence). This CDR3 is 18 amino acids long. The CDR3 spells CASSVEGRSSRERDTQYF. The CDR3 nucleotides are TGCGCCAGCAGTGTTGAGGGGAGGTCGTCGCGGGAGAGAGATACGCAGTATTTT.

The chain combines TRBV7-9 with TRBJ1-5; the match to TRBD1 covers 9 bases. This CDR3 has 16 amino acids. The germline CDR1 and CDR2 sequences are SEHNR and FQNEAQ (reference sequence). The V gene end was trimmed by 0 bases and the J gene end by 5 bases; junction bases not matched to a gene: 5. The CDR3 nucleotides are TGTGCCAGCAGCTTAGCCGGGGACAGGGAATATCAGCCCCAGCATTTT. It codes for CASSLAGDREYQPQHF.

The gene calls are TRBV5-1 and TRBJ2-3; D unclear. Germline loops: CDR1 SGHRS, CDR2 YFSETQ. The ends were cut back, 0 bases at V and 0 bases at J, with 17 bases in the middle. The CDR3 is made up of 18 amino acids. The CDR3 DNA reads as TGCGCCAGCAGCTTGGCCCTCGCGGCAACAATTAGCACAGATACGCAGTATTTT. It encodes CASSLALAATISTDTQYF.

The CDR3 is CASSLGDTQYF. The CDR3 DNA sequence: TGTGCCAGCAGCCTCGGAGATACGCAGTATTTT. The genes are TRBV2 and TRBJ2-3; D not certain. The CDR3 length is 11 residues. Germline V gene sequence: CDR1 SNHLY, CDR2 FYNNEI. The V and J ends lost 6 bases and 5 bases respectively, with 6 bases between them.

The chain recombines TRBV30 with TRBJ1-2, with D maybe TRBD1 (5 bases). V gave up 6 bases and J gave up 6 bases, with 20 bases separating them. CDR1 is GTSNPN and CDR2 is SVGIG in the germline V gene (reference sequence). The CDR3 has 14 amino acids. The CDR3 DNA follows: TGTGCCTGTCAGCAGGGATACAGATTGGATGGCTACACCTTC. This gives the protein CACQQGYRLDGYTF.

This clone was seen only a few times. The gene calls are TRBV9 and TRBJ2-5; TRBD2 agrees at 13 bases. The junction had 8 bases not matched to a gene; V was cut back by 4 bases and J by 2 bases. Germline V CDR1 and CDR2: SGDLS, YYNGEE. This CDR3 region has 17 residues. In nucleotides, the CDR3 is TGTGCCAGCAGCCCAATAGGGGGACTAGCGGGGCAAGAGACCCAGTACTTC. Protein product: CASSPIGGLAGQETQYF.

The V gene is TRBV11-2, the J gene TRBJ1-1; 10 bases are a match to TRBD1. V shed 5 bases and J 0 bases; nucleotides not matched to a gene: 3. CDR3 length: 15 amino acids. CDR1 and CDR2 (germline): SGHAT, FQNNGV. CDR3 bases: TGTGCCAGCAGCCCGGGGACAGGGGTGAACACTGAAGCTTTCTTT. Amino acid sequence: CASSPGTGVNTEAFF.

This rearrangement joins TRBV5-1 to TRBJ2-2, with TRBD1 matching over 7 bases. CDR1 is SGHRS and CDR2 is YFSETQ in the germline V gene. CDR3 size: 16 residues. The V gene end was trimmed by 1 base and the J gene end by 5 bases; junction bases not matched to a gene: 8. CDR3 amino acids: CASSLFTGVMTGELFF. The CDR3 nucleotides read TGCGCCAGCAGCTTGTTCACAGGGGTTATGACCGGGGAGCTGTTTTTT.

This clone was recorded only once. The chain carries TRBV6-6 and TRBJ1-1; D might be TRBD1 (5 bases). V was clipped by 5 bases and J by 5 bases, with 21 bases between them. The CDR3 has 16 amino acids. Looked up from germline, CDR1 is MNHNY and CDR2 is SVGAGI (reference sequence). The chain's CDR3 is CASSRPRGGTVTEAFF. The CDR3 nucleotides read TGTGCCAGCAGTCGACCTCGGGGGGGGACGGTGACTGAAGCTTTCTTT.

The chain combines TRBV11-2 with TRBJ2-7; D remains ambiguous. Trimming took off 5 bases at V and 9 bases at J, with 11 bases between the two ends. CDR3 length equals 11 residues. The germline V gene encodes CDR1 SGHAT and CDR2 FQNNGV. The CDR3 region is CASSTPGWQYF. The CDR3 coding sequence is TGTGCCAGCAGCACCCCGGGTTGGCAGTACTTC.

The CDR3 reads CASSPPGTLSSYEQYF. In DNA form, the CDR3 reads TGTGCCAGCTCACCGCCTGGTACGCTGAGCTCCTACGAGCAGTACTTC. The chain employs TRBV18 and TRBJ2-7; D remains ambiguous. Per germline, CDR1 KGHSH and CDR2 LQKENI. The V and J ends lost 3 bases and 0 bases respectively, with 15 bases between them. The CDR3 consists of 16 residues.